The sequence of this TCR beta chain was determined in a study of T cell repertoires in cytomegalovirus infection. Study information: Public TCR beta signature analysis indicated the presence of both CMV infection and matching HLA type. Study findings and constraints: Carriers of CMV plus the relevant HLA were identified by cumulative public TCR beta family frequency. CMV-specific TCR beta clonotypes restricted by HLA-C dominated the ex vivo response.

Comments on this clonotype: The antigen is undetermined.

TCRdb re-analysed the reads in MiXCR, keeping a single row per CDR3 protein. The sample has 300,000 or so distinct CDR3 sequences, under 30% seen once; the top ten hold around 13%. Germline loops: CDR1 SNHLY, CDR2 FYNNEI. V lost 2 bases and J 8 bases, leaving 9 bases between the germline ends. The CDR3 contains 13 residues. This receptor was identified in a human donor in good health (CMV status not recorded). Some clones in this sample may be carry-over from other donors' samples. Input material: PBMCs. The J gene is TRBJ2-2, the V gene TRBV2; D gene unclear. The CDR3 is CASSEFRAGELFF. The DNA for the CDR3 is TGTGCCAGCAGTGAATTCCGGGCGGGGGAGCTGTTTTTT.